This T cell receptor (beta chain) was found in a study of T cells after yellow fever vaccination. Study-wide findings and caveats: Re-detected after boosting: most primary clones, 96% of CD4 and 75% to 90% of CD8. It was a weaker secondary response, yet one that peaked faster, at day 5 versus 15.

This clonotype was seen more than once but under ten times. Its antigen is currently unknown. The trim removed 5 bases at V and 4 bases at J, leaving 6 bases unmatched. The CDR3 extends over 15 amino acids. Germline loops: CDR1 SEHNR, CDR2 FQNEAQ (reference sequence). TCRdb ran MiXCR on the 5' RACE reads and lists one entry per CDR3 protein. The profile covers about 320,000 distinct CDR3 sequences, with approximately 4.3% appearing a single time and roughly a fifth taken by the ten largest. The chain carries TRBV7-9 and TRBJ1-5, with 9 positions matching TRBD1. Sequenced material: PBMCs, taken 15 days after the yellow fever booster vaccination. The TCR sequence derives from a man aged 18 to 35 who received the YFV17D yellow fever vaccine. In DNA form, the CDR3 reads TGTGCCAGCAGCCTAGGGACAGGGCCGAATCAGCCCCAGCATTTT. It codes for CASSLGTGPNQPQHF.